The entry below gives a single T cell receptor beta chain sequence along with its context. Its antigen is not yet known. The record has no base qualities; no much larger clone is one base away. These data come from a study of CD8+CD57+ T cells in acquired aplastic anemia (dated by TCRdb to the late 2010s). General notes on the study: On average, sorted CD4+ and CD8+ cells yielded 3.2 ug of extracted DNA, with a range of about 0.18 to 30 ug. An average of about 10 million reads for CD4+ cells and under 12 million reads for CD8+ cells was obtained from healthy donor samples.

Genomic DNA served as template for TCR beta VDJ combination and CDR3 sequence profiling. TCR repertoire sequencing was run on an Illumina HiSeq 2000. In the paper's pipeline: Repertoires were assessed using TRBV/TRBJ rearrangement plots, CDR3 size and DJ length profiles, and Simpson's diversity index. The most abundant DNA sequence in the deep sequencing data was taken as the immunodominant clone. CDR3 amino acid sequences were checked for sharing across subjects and were also compared against the VDJdb database and published repertoires. TCRdb trimmed the raw reads at Q25, called clones with MiXCR and kept productive beta chains. Records with the same CDR3 protein are collapsed into one entry carrying the most frequent genes and DNA. The authors' filters were not applied to this entry. In this sample the table shows 62,000 or so distinct CDR3 sequences, roughly 50% of which occur a single time. The ten largest clonotypes hold around 8% of the sample.

In the study, sorted CD4+ and CD8+ blood T cells from patients with severe aplastic anemia and from healthy subjects underwent deep sequencing of TCR repertoires. Ficoll-Paque density gradient centrifugation was used to isolate peripheral blood mononuclear cells. Before DNA was extracted, CD4+ and CD8+ T cells were sorted using either FACS or magnetic beads. What the work shows at the level of the full study, not this receptor alone: Twenty-nine CD8+ CDR3 sequences were found to be shared between patients and controls, but these sequences appeared to be highly expressed in patients and within the immunodominant clones of the patients. Between patients and healthy controls, no significant difference in CD8+ Simpson's diversity was found (P=0.060).

From the cysteine through the phenylalanine, the CDR3 covers 15 amino acids. Of the read, only the CDR3 DNA is kept; its 45 bases are in frame from base 1. The germline V gene encodes CDR1 MNHNS and CDR2 SASEGT. Relative to germline, V is 6 bases shorter and J is 8 bases shorter, with 17 bases between their ends. Recombination joined TRBV6-1 with TRBJ1-6; TRBD1 is a weak D gene call, 6 bases matching. The source is a human donor in good health, serving as a control. Input material: sorted CD4+, CD8+, or CD8+CD57+ T cells (not recorded which) from PBMCs. Read as DNA, the sequence is TGTGCCAGCAGACGACAGGTAATGACGGATTCACCCCTCCACTTT. The resulting protein is CASRRQVMTDSPLHF.